The rows below give T cell receptor beta chains drawn from one sample of a study of molecular identifiers for immune sequencing clone quantification. TCRdb reanalysed the PCR reads using MiXCR and keeps one entry per CDR3 protein. The data hold just over 95,000 distinct CDR3 sequences, with more than 20% observed a single time. Material: naive CD8+ T cells from blood, with Jurkat cell RNA spiked in. These TCRs come from a human donor in good health. Some libraries in this study had Jurkat cell RNA spiked in. Each CDR3 is given with its conserved first and last residue. Each record gives: J gene, D gene, clone size, V gene, CDR3 protein, CDR3 DNA. The D gene is left open where the match is weak. The size of a clone is reported for some rows only, either as once, few or many, or as a class for expanded clones.

>TRBJ2-2|.|many|TRBV20-1
CSARDYLGGTGELFF
TGCAGTGCTAGAGACTACCTTGGCGGCACCGGGGAGCTGTTTTTT
>TRBJ2-5|TRBD1|many|TRBV28
CASSSPTGGAPWETQYF
TGTGCCAGCAGTTCCCCGACAGGGGGCGCGCCTTGGGAGACCCAGTACTTC
>TRBJ2-7|.|.|TRBV25-1
CARSPSQREAQYF
TGTGCCCGCAGCCCCTCTCAGAGGGAGGCGCAGTACTTC
>TRBJ2-7|.|many|TRBV2
CASIMTSGVQYEQYF
TGTGCCAGCATCATGACCTCGGGAGTGCAGTACGAGCAGTACTTC
>TRBJ1-3|.|few|TRBV13
CASSPMSNTIYF
TGTGCCAGCAGCCCGATGTCGAACACCATATATTTT
>TRBJ2-7|TRBD2|many|TRBV12-3/TRBV12-4
CASSLNPLAGGINEQYF
TGTGCCAGCAGTTTAAACCCGCTAGCGGGGGGGATCAACGAGCAGTACTTC
>TRBJ2-5|TRBD1|many|TRBV11-1
CASGNRGREQETQYF
TGTGCCAGCGGGAACAGGGGCAGGGAGCAAGAGACCCAGTACTTC
>TRBJ2-3|.|.|TRBV12-3/TRBV12-4
CASSHAGKISTDTQCF
TGTGCCAGCAGTCACGCGGGGAAAATTAGCACAGATACGCAGTGTTTT
>TRBJ1-5|.|many|TRBV7-6
CASSLGLRQGFNQPQHF
TGTGCCAGCAGCTTAGGTTTGAGGCAGGGGTTCAATCAGCCCCAGCATTTT
>TRBJ2-5|.|many|TRBV29-1
CSVEEERGTEQETQYF
TGCAGCGTTGAAGAGGAGAGAGGGACCGAACAAGAGACCCAGTACTTC
>TRBJ1-5|.|many|TRBV4-3
CASSQDLNQPQHF
TGCGCCAGCAGCCAAGATTTGAACCAGCCCCAGCATTTT
>TRBJ2-1|TRBD1|few|TRBV7-9
CASTWTGGTYNEQFF
TGTGCCAGCACCTGGACAGGGGGCACCTACAATGAGCAGTTCTTC
>TRBJ2-6|TRBD1|once|TRBV5-3
CAGSLDRVTLPGANVLTF
TGTGCCGGCAGCCTGGACAGGGTTACCCTCCCTGGGGCCAACGTCCTGACTTTC
>TRBJ2-1|.|few|TRBV29-1
CSVERDGYNEQFF
TGCAGCGTTGAGAGGGACGGCTACAATGAGCAGTTCTTC
>TRBJ2-3|TRBD2|many|TRBV28
CASSLAGADTQYF
TGTGCCAGCAGCTTAGCGGGGGCAGATACGCAGTATTTT
>TRBJ2-7|TRBD2|many|TRBV5-1
CASREGGSSYEQYF
TGCGCCAGCCGGGAGGGGGGCTCCTCCTACGAGCAGTACTTC
>TRBJ2-5|.|many|TRBV6-2/TRBV6-3
CASSSLITLDSISETQYF
TGTGCCAGCAGTTCCCTCATTACCCTTGACTCGATCTCGGAGACCCAGTACTTC
>TRBJ2-7|.|many|TRBV20-1
CSASPPGEVWGEQYF
TGCAGTGCTAGCCCCCCGGGAGAGGTGTGGGGCGAGCAGTACTTC
>TRBJ2-1|TRBD2|.|TRBV20-1
CSAQILAGISYNEQFF
TGCAGTGCTCAGATACTAGCGGGAATATCCTACAATGAGCAGTTCTTC
>TRBJ2-7|.|many|TRBV5-1
CASSFPEGSSSYEQYF
TGCGCCAGCAGCTTTCCGGAGGGGAGTAGCTCCTACGAGCAGTACTTC
>TRBJ2-1|TRBD2|.|TRBV5-1
CASSPHNGREYNEQFF
TGCGCCAGCAGCCCCCACAACGGGAGGGAATACAATGAGCAGTTCTTT
>TRBJ2-7|TRBD1|many|TRBV27
CASSPLDRGYEQYF
TGTGCCAGCAGTCCCTTGGACAGGGGCTACGAGCAGTACTTC
>TRBJ1-1|.|.|TRBV15
CASSDLNTEAFF
TGTGCCAGCTCCGATCTGAACACTGAAGCTTTCTTT
>TRBJ1-1|TRBD1|many|TRBV7-9
CASSLEIGGVAEAFF
TGTGCCAGCAGCTTAGAAATAGGGGGCGTAGCTGAAGCTTTCTTT
>TRBJ2-1|TRBD1|many|TRBV4-3
CASSHTGGRNEQFF
TGCGCCAGCAGCCATACAGGGGGCCGGAATGAGCAGTTCTTC
>TRBJ1-2|.|many|TRBV20-1
CSARDPGPNYGYTF
TGCAGTGCTAGAGATCCCGGACCTAACTATGGCTACACCTTC
>TRBJ2-5|.|.|TRBV4-3
CASSQEADQAPPYF
TGCGCCAGCAGCCAAGAAGCGGATCAAGCGCCCCCGTACTTC
>TRBJ1-1|.|many|TRBV6-2/TRBV6-3
CASSYSMDRNTEAFF
TGTGCCAGCAGTTACTCGATGGACAGAAACACTGAAGCTTTCTTT
>TRBJ1-1|.|many|TRBV4-1
CASSQDPGSNTEAFF
TGCGCCAGCAGCCAAGATCCGGGCTCGAACACTGAAGCTTTCTTT
>TRBJ2-7|.|.|TRBV4-1
CASSHDKGRSYEQYF
TGCGCCAGCAGCCACGACAAGGGGCGCTCCTACGAGCAGTACTTC
>TRBJ2-3|TRBD2|.|TRBV7-9
CASSLVLAGTCTDTQYF
TGTGCCAGCAGCTTGGTCCTAGCGGGGACGTGCACAGATACGCAGTATTTT
>TRBJ2-3|.|many|TRBV30
CAWSRRTGKSTDTQYF
TGTGCCTGGAGCCGACGCACCGGAAAGAGCACAGATACGCAGTATTTT
>TRBJ2-1|.|many|TRBV27
CASSFAGNEQFF
TGTGCCAGCAGTTTCGCCGGGAATGAGCAGTTCTTC
>TRBJ1-2|.|few|TRBV29-1
CSVEAQGINYGYTF
TGCAGCGTTGAAGCACAGGGCATTAACTATGGCTACACCTTC
>TRBJ2-7|TRBD2|few|TRBV12-3/TRBV12-4
CASSLGRGGYEQYF
TGTGCCAGCAGTTTAGGGCGGGGAGGGTACGAGCAGTACTTC
>TRBJ2-4|.|few|TRBV12-3/TRBV12-4
CASRADKNIQYF
TGTGCCAGCAGGGCAGACAAAAACATTCAGTACTTC
>TRBJ2-1|TRBD2|many|TRBV27
CASSLLTSGRSDEQFF
TGTGCCAGCAGTTTATTGACTAGCGGGAGGTCGGATGAGCAGTTCTTC
>TRBJ2-7|.|many|TRBV30
CAWSDRASYEQYF
TGTGCCTGGAGTGACCGGGCCTCCTACGAGCAGTACTTC
>TRBJ1-2|.|.|TRBV12-3/TRBV12-4
CASSLGQYGYTF
TGTGCCAGCAGCCTAGGACAGTATGGCTACACCTTC
>TRBJ1-6|.|many|TRBV25-1
CASSEYGTPGGTDSPLHF
TGTGCCAGCAGTGAATATGGGACCCCCGGGGGAACGGATTCACCCCTCCACTTT
>TRBJ2-6|.|many|TRBV29-1
CSVEGGGAGANVLTF
TGCAGCGTCGAGGGGGGTGGTGCTGGGGCCAACGTCCTGACTTTC
>TRBJ2-1|.|few|TRBV11-3
CASSLETGSSYNEQFF
TGTGCCAGCAGCTTAGAAACGGGAAGCTCCTACAATGAGCAGTTCTTC
>TRBJ1-1|.|many|TRBV10-3
CAISESTEAFF
TGTGCCATCAGTGAGTCGACTGAAGCTTTCTTT
>TRBJ2-7|.|.|TRBV28
CASSFRTTTYEQYF
TGTGCCAGCAGTTTCAGGACTACCACCTACGAGCAGTACTTC
>TRBJ1-2|.|.|TRBV9
CASSENQIYGYTF
TGTGCCAGCAGCGAAAATCAGATCTATGGCTACACCTTC
>TRBJ2-7|.|few|TRBV6-6
CASSYFAREGGYEQYF
TGTGCCAGCAGTTACTTCGCGAGGGAAGGAGGCTACGAGCAGTACTTC
>TRBJ2-1|.|few|TRBV2
CASSASNEQFF
TGTGCCAGCAGTGCAAGTAATGAGCAGTTCTTC
>TRBJ1-1|TRBD1|many|TRBV18
CASSPWDRGASTEAFF
TGTGCCAGCTCACCGTGGGACAGGGGGGCGAGCACTGAAGCTTTCTTT
>TRBJ2-1|.|.|TRBV6-5
CASSTLRLRDNNEQFF
TGTGCCAGCAGCACCTTAAGGTTGAGGGACAACAATGAGCAGTTCTTC
>TRBJ1-3|TRBD1|.|TRBV7-9
CASSPDTGGSGNTIYF
TGTGCCAGCAGCCCGGACACAGGGGGCTCTGGAAACACCATATATTTT
>TRBJ2-7|TRBD1|many|TRBV7-2
CASSLEVGGGYEQYF
TGTGCCAGCAGCTTAGAGGTAGGGGGCGGCTACGAGCAATACTTC
>TRBJ2-7|.|few|TRBV6-2/TRBV6-3
CASSLEAYEQYF
TGTGCCAGCAGTCTCGAGGCCTACGAGCAGTACTTC
>TRBJ2-1|.|many|TRBV18
CASSLHPGTGSGNEQFF
TGTGCCAGCTCACTTCACCCAGGGACGGGCTCTGGGAATGAGCAGTTCTTC
>TRBJ1-1|.|few|TRBV19
CASSIEGVATEAFF
TGTGCCAGTAGTATAGAGGGGGTTGCCACTGAAGCTTTCTTT